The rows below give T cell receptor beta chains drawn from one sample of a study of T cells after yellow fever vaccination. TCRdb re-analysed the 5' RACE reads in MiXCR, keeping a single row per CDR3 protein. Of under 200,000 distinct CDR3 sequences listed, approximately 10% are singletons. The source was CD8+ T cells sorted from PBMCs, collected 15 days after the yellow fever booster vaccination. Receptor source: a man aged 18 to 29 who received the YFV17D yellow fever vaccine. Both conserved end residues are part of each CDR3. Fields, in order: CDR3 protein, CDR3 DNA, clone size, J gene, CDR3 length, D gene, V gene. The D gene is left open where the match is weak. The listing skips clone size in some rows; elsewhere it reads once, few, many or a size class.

cdr3_aa: CASSPEGEGSYEQYF
cdr3_nt: TGTGCCAGCAGCCCCGAGGGGGAGGGTTCTTACGAGCAGTACTTC
clone_size: few
j_call: TRBJ2-7
cdr3_length: 15
d_call: .
v_call: TRBV7-8

cdr3_aa: CSATGLAGENIQYF
cdr3_nt: TGCAGTGCTACGGGACTAGCGGGGGAAAACATTCAGTACTTC
clone_size: many
j_call: TRBJ2-4
cdr3_length: 14
d_call: TRBD2
v_call: TRBV20-1

cdr3_aa: CASSIDPIREQFF
cdr3_nt: TGTGCCAGTAGTATAGATCCAATCAGGGAGCAGTTCTTC
clone_size: .
j_call: TRBJ2-1
cdr3_length: 13
d_call: .
v_call: TRBV19

cdr3_aa: CASSQGWRVSSYNSPLHF
cdr3_nt: TGCGCCAGCAGCCAAGGCTGGCGCGTCAGCTCCTATAATTCACCCCTCCACTTT
clone_size: few
j_call: TRBJ1-6
cdr3_length: 18
d_call: .
v_call: TRBV4-3

cdr3_aa: CASSLSVEVMNTEAFF
cdr3_nt: TGTGCCAGCAGTTTATCGGTGGAGGTTATGAACACTGAAGCTTTCTTT
clone_size: .
j_call: TRBJ1-1
cdr3_length: 16
d_call: .
v_call: TRBV27

cdr3_aa: CASSPSSNQPQHF
cdr3_nt: TGTGCCAGCAGCCCTAGTAGCAATCAGCCCCAGCATTTT
clone_size: .
j_call: TRBJ1-5
cdr3_length: 13
d_call: .
v_call: TRBV7-2

cdr3_aa: CASSFHQEAKNIQYF
cdr3_nt: TGTGCCAGCAGTTTCCACCAGGAGGCCAAAAACATTCAGTACTTC
clone_size: few
j_call: TRBJ2-4
cdr3_length: 15
d_call: .
v_call: TRBV12-3/TRBV12-4

cdr3_aa: CASSPRGTLAYNSPLHF
cdr3_nt: TGTGCCAGCAGTCCCCGGGGGACACTTGCCTATAATTCACCCCTCCACTTT
clone_size: .
j_call: TRBJ1-6
cdr3_length: 17
d_call: .
v_call: TRBV6-6

cdr3_aa: CASSLEGDEQFF
cdr3_nt: TGCGCCAGCAGCTTGGAGGGCGATGAGCAGTTCTTC
clone_size: many
j_call: TRBJ2-1
cdr3_length: 12
d_call: .
v_call: TRBV5-1

cdr3_aa: CASSHPGTSGGPYSTDTQYF
cdr3_nt: TGCGCCAGCAGCCACCCTGGGACTAGCGGGGGCCCATATAGCACAGATACGCAGTATTTT
clone_size: .
j_call: TRBJ2-3
cdr3_length: 20
d_call: TRBD2
v_call: TRBV4-1

cdr3_aa: CSASGSIGNQPQHF
cdr3_nt: TGCAGTGCGAGTGGATCCATTGGAAATCAGCCCCAGCATTTT
clone_size: many
j_call: TRBJ1-5
cdr3_length: 14
d_call: .
v_call: TRBV20-1

cdr3_aa: CSARDVGQSTDTQYF
cdr3_nt: TGCAGTGCTAGAGACGTTGGGCAAAGCACAGATACGCAGTATTTT
clone_size: .
j_call: TRBJ2-3
cdr3_length: 15
d_call: .
v_call: TRBV20-1

cdr3_aa: CASSFSAGVQANVLTF
cdr3_nt: TGTGCCAGCAGCTTCTCTGCGGGGGTTCAGGCCAACGTCCTGACTTTC
clone_size: .
j_call: TRBJ2-6
cdr3_length: 16
d_call: TRBD2
v_call: TRBV5-6

cdr3_aa: CPREEDPSTGELFF
cdr3_nt: TGCCCGAGAGAGGAGGACCCCTCCACCGGGGAGCTGTTTTTT
clone_size: .
j_call: TRBJ2-2
cdr3_length: 14
d_call: .
v_call: TRBV14

cdr3_aa: CASSFSGATYEQYF
cdr3_nt: TGTGCCAGTAGCTTTAGCGGGGCTACCTACGAGCAGTACTTC
clone_size: .
j_call: TRBJ2-7
cdr3_length: 14
d_call: TRBD2
v_call: TRBV19

cdr3_aa: CASSPRPGQGLETQYF
cdr3_nt: TGTGCCAGCAGCCCCCGGCCGGGACAGGGTTTAGAGACCCAGTACTTC
clone_size: few
j_call: TRBJ2-5
cdr3_length: 16
d_call: TRBD1
v_call: TRBV11-2

cdr3_aa: CASSLYRNTGELFF
cdr3_nt: TGTGCCAGCAGTTTATACAGGAACACCGGGGAGCTGTTTTTT
clone_size: many
j_call: TRBJ2-2
cdr3_length: 14
d_call: .
v_call: TRBV27